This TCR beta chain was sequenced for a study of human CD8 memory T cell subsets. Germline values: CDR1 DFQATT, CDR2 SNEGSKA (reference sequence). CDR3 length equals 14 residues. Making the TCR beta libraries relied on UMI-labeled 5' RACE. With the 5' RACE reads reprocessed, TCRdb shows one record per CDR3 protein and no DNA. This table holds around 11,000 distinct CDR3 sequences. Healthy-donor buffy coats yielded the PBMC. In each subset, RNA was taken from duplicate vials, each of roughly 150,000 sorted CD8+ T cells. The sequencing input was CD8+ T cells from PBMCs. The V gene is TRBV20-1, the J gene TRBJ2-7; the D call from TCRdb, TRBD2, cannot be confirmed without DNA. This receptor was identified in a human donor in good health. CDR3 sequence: CSAGAGTIIYEQYF.